The sequence of this T cell receptor (beta chain) was determined in a study of early T cells in non-severe SARS-CoV-2 infection. Study in general: Chains were not paired, and sequencing was done on bulk RNA from unsorted whole blood.

Researchers attached unique molecular identifiers to individual cDNA molecules. TCRdb passed the 5' RACE reads through MiXCR, listing each CDR3 protein once. The sample carries around 58,000 distinct CDR3 sequences, 9.5% to 15% recorded once. Study findings and constraints: There was a bias toward anti-spike CD8 responses in VDJdb matching, which missed private and CD4 specificities.

Per the germline V gene, CDR1 is MDHEN and CDR2 is SYDVKM. The CDR3 has 18 amino acids. V shed 5 bases, J shed 0 bases, and the junction held 13 bases outside the gene matches. A note on this clonotype: Its antigen is not identified.

The TCR was taken from an adult who was a healthcare worker with PCR-confirmed SARS-CoV-2 infection or an uninfected control (not recorded which). Sample: whole blood. The chain is built from TRBV28 and TRBJ2-4, with 7 positions matching TRBD2. CDR3 sequence reads: CASSPVSGGFLAKNIQYF. CDR3 in DNA: TGTGCCAGCAGTCCTGTGTCGGGGGGATTTCTAGCCAAAAACATTCAGTACTTC.